This TCR beta chain was sequenced for a study of blood T cell repertoires in COVID-19. Study at large: The origin of the acute and convalescent COVID-19 samples was the United States, Italy and Spain.

TCRdb's copy holds only in-frame clones and misses some; the assay was immunoSEQ multiplex PCR. This table holds roughly 500,000 clones, approximately 91% found once. The participants were between about 18 and 100 years old and came from roughly 25 US areas. Sequencing was done on a sample of PBMCs or T cells enriched from blood (not recorded which). The receptor was derived from a woman in her fifties or sixties who had recovered from COVID-19.

DNA for the CDR3: TGTGCCTGGGGCACAGGGGGCGCTGGGAATTCACCCCTCCACTTT. Translating it yields CAWGTGGAGNSPLHF. V and J are TRBV30 and TRBJ1-6, with TRBD1 identical over 9 bases. The CDR3 has 15 residues. Germline loops: CDR1 GTSNPN, CDR2 SVGIG (reference sequence). V shed 5 bases, J shed 7 bases, and the junction held 9 bases outside the gene matches.